The entry below describes one T cell receptor (beta chain). This record belongs to a study of blood T cell repertoires in COVID-19. For the study at large: There were acute and convalescent COVID-19 samples, and they came from the United States, Italy and Spain. The analysed material was cDNA or gDNA that came from T cells, B-cell-depleted T cells, or PBMCs.

Assay: immunoSEQ multiplex PCR; the TCRdb copy retains only in-frame clones and omits some. The sample holds 180,000 or so clones, 81% seen once. Patients in Seattle were enrolled during active infection, then followed longitudinally. Germline V lookup: CDR1 LGHDT, CDR2 YNNKEL (reference sequence). V gave up 2 bases and J gave up 6 bases; unmatched junction bases: 5. The CDR3 contains 16 residues. The V and J genes are TRBV3-1 (or the pseudogene TRBV3-2) and TRBJ2-1, with 12 bases aligning to TRBD2. The sample was peripheral blood. The clonotype originates from a woman aged 40 to 49 with COVID-19, enrolled during active disease. The CDR3 nucleotides are TGTGCCAGCAGCCAAATTACTAGCGGGGGGTCCAATGAGCAGTTCTTC. It translates to CASSQITSGGSNEQFF.